This T cell receptor beta chain was captured in a study of T-cell reconstitution after alpha-beta-depleted transplantation in children. This clonotype was observed at least ten times. From germline, CDR1 is SGHRS and CDR2 YFSETQ. Between the trimmed V and J ends, which lost 4 bases and 1 base, there was a span of 12 bases. The CDR3 is 15 residues long. Preparing the TCRbeta library involved the use of unique molecular identifiers. A single record per CDR3 protein comes from TCRdb applying MiXCR to the PCR reads. The data contain 190,000 or so distinct CDR3 sequences, roughly 15% of them seen just once; the ten biggest clones take up roughly 13%.

Material: PBMCs from the stem cell graft donor, obtained from the stem cell graft. The rearrangement links TRBV5-1 to TRBJ2-1, with D tentatively TRBD2 (5 bases). The clonotype originates from a human donor who donated a stem cell graft to a child with acute lymphoblastic leukemia. CDR3 DNA: TGCGCCAGCAGCGAAACAGCGGAGTCCTACAATGAGCAGTTCTTC. This sequence encodes CASSETAESYNEQFF.